A single sample is the source of the 25 T cell receptor beta chains below, sequenced in a study of PD-1 blockade in classical Hodgkin lymphoma. No patient escaped relapse after autologous stem cell transplantation, and brentuximab vedotin exposure varied. CD4+ T cells were purified from thawed PBMCs by magnetic negative selection. Using immunoSEQ multiplex PCR, the repertoire was profiled, and TCRdb retains in-frame clones only, with some absent. The table includes more than 25,000 clones, 65% to 90% detected once. The sample consisted of CD4+ T cells from blood, taken at baseline. The origin of the receptors is a human donor with classical Hodgkin lymphoma.

The V and J genes are TRBV18 and TRBJ1-5, with D perhaps TRBD1 (5 bases). CDR3 length: 17 residues. V gave up 3 bases and J gave up 1 base, with 16 bases separating them. From germline, CDR1 is KGHSH and CDR2 LQKENI. The CDR3 DNA follows: TGTGCCAGCTCACCGTTTCCCGAGACAGTCAGCAATCAGCCCCAGCATTTT. It codes for CASSPFPETVSNQPQHF.

CDR3 coding DNA: TGTGCCAGCAGCTCTACAGGGCCGAGGAACACCGGGGAGCTGTTTTTT. This translates into CASSSTGPRNTGELFF. The rearrangement links TRBV7-9 to TRBJ2-2; D may be TRBD1 (6 bases). V lost 4 bases and J lost 1, with 13 bases in between. The CDR3 extends over 16 amino acids. Germline values: CDR1 SEHNR, CDR2 FQNEAQ (reference sequence).

The chain joins TRBV11-3 to TRBJ2-2, with 11 bases fitting TRBD2. V gave up 3 bases and J gave up 5 bases; unmatched junction bases: 8. The length of the CDR3 is 17 residues. Germline CDR1 reads SGHNT; CDR2 reads YENEEA. The CDR3 sequence: CASSFRVSGRGTGELFF. The CDR3 bases are TGTGCCAGCAGCTTCCGGGTTAGCGGGAGGGGAACCGGGGAGCTGTTTTTT.

This chain connects TRBV19 to TRBJ2-7, with 12 bases aligning to TRBD2. CDR1 and CDR2 (germline): LNHDA, SQIVND (reference sequence). The CDR3 runs to 17 residues. Unmatched junction bases numbered 8, after V lost 2 bases and J lost 3 bases. DNA of the CDR3: TGTGCCAGTAGTATAACCCTTCCGGGACTAGCGGGCTACGAGCAGTACTTC. Encoded protein: CASSITLPGLAGYEQYF. Full variable domain (rest looked up from reference TRBV19 and TRBJ2-7): DGGITQSPKYLFRKEGQNVTLSCEQNLNHDAMYWYRQDPGQGLRLIYYSQIVNDFQKGDIAEGYSVSREKKESFPLTVTSAQKNPTAFYLCASSITLPGLAGYEQYFGPGTRLTVT.

The chain links TRBV19 to TRBJ2-3; D unclear. CDR1 is LNHDA and CDR2 is SQIVND in the germline V gene (reference sequence). V lost 5 bases and J lost 3, with 21 bases in between. CDR3 length equals 17 residues. This CDR3 is CASSAGPPPALTDTQYF. The DNA for the CDR3 is TGTGCCAGTAGTGCAGGCCCCCCCCCGGCTCTGACAGATACGCAGTATTTT. The full variable domain, with the rest looked up from reference TRBV19 and TRBJ2-3, is DGGITQSPKYLFRKEGQNVTLSCEQNLNHDAMYWYRQDPGQGLRLIYYSQIVNDFQKGDIAEGYSVSREKKESFPLTVTSAQKNPTAFYLCASSAGPPPALTDTQYFGPGTRLTVL.

The chain carries TRBV5-1 and TRBJ2-3, with 13 bases lining up with TRBD2. Germline CDR1 and CDR2: SGHRS and YFSETQ. The CDR3 loop spans 16 amino acids. V lost 4 bases to trimming and J lost 5 bases; unmatched junction nucleotides: 7. CDR3 coding DNA: TGCGCCAGCAGCGAGACTAGCGGGAGGTTCGGAGATACGCAGTATTTT. Residues: CASSETSGRFGDTQYF.

The V and J genes are TRBV4-3 and TRBJ2-2, with D unresolved. This CDR3 region has 16 residues. V was pared by 0 bases and J by 7 bases, with 15 bases between. Germline V gene data show CDR1 as LGHNA and CDR2 as YSLEER. CDR3 in amino acids: CASSQEVRQAGGELFF. The CDR3 DNA is TGCGCCAGCAGCCAAGAAGTTCGCCAGGCAGGCGGGGAGCTGTTTTTT.

This CDR3 is CASSSGDRRNTEAFF. CDR3 DNA: TGTGCCAGCAGCTCCGGGGACCGGAGGAACACTGAAGCTTTCTTT. The gene calls are TRBV7-2 and TRBJ1-1; the D gene is possibly TRBD1 (5 bases). V dropped 4 bases and J dropped 1 base, with 13 bases sitting between them. CDR1 is SGHTA, CDR2 FQGNSA, per germline. The CDR3 contains 15 residues. The full variable domain, completed using reference TRBV7-2 and TRBJ1-1, is GAGVSQSPSNKVTEKGKDVELRCDPISGHTALYWYRQSLGQGLEFLIYFQGNSAPDKSGLPSDRFSAERTGGSVSTLTIQRTQQEDSAVYLCASSSGDRRNTEAFFGQGTRLTVV.

The V gene is TRBV15, the J gene TRBJ2-5; TRBD1 might be the D (6 bases). The germline V gene has CDR1 LNHNV and CDR2 YYDKDF (reference sequence). V lost 7 bases and J lost 5, with 17 bases in between. This CDR3 spans 14 amino acids. The DNA for the CDR3 is TGTGCCACCACGCAGCTGGGGGCGTGGGAGACCCAGTACTTC. Its protein product is CATTQLGAWETQYF.

This clone occurred once. The chain carries TRBV6-5 and TRBJ2-7; 7 nucleotides agree with TRBD1. The germline gives CDR1 MNHEY, CDR2 SVGAGI. Trimming cost V 4 bases and J 0 bases; bases outside gene matches: 9. This CDR3 is 16 amino acids long. The CDR3 DNA is TGTGCCAGCAGTTCCCGACAGGGTCCCTTCTCCTACGAGCAGTACTTC. It yields the protein CASSSRQGPFSYEQYF.

V gene TRBV30 combines with J gene TRBJ1-3, with 8 bases matching TRBD1. CDR1 GTSNPN and CDR2 SVGIG come from the germline V gene (reference sequence). V dropped 6 bases and J dropped 4; count of bases not matched to a gene: 2. The CDR3 runs to 12 residues. The CDR3, as DNA: TGTGCCTGCGGACAGGGAGGAAACACCATATATTTT. Protein sequence: CACGQGGNTIYF.

This rearrangement joins TRBV2 to TRBJ2-7; 11 nucleotides match TRBD2. The germline gives CDR1 SNHLY, CDR2 FYNNEI. There are 16 residues in the CDR3. J was trimmed by 0 bases and V by 2 bases; bases with no gene match: 3. CDR3 sequence reads: CASSELGTSGSYEQYF. The CDR3 bases are TGTGCCAGCAGTGAATTGGGGACTAGCGGCTCCTACGAGCAGTACTTC. Supplemented by reference TRBV2 and TRBJ2-7, the full variable domain reads EPEVTQTPSHQVTQMGQEVILRCVPISNHLYFYWYRQILGQKVEFLVSFYNNEISEKSEIFDDQFSVERPDGSNFTLKIRSTKLEDSAMYFCASSELGTSGSYEQYFGPGTRLTVT.

The chain links TRBV2 to TRBJ1-4, with D possibly TRBD1 on 6 matching bases. CDR3 length: 15 amino acids. V gave up 4 bases and J gave up 7 bases, with 16 bases separating them. The germline V gene has CDR1 SNHLY and CDR2 FYNNEI. The CDR3 reads CASSAKQGRGEKLFF. The DNA for the CDR3 is TGTGCCAGCAGTGCAAAACAGGGACGCGGTGAAAAACTGTTTTTT. The full variable domain, in which reference TRBV2 and TRBJ1-4 provide the parts outside the CDR3, is EPEVTQTPSHQVTQMGQEVILRCVPISNHLYFYWYRQILGQKVEFLVSFYNNEISEKSEIFDDQFSVERPDGSNFTLKIRSTKLEDSAMYFCASSAKQGRGEKLFFGSGTQLSVL.

The chain has TRBV11-2 and TRBJ2-2; D is possibly TRBD1 (5 bases). Germline V lookup: CDR1 SGHAT, CDR2 FQNNGV. The germline V and J ends were trimmed by 1 base and 6 bases, with 15 bases remaining between them. This CDR3 spans 16 amino acids. CDR3 in amino acids: CASSLADQRGPGELFF. The CDR3 nucleotides read TGTGCCAGCAGCTTAGCGGATCAAAGGGGCCCCGGGGAGCTGTTTTTT.

The chain couples TRBV19 to TRBJ1-5; D unresolved. With 3 bases removed from V and 5 bases from J, the gap between germline ends came to 5 bases. Looked up from germline, CDR1 is LNHDA and CDR2 is SQIVND (reference sequence). The CDR3 extends over 12 amino acids. The CDR3 DNA reads as TGTGCCAGTAGTATTAAGGATCAGCCCCAGCATTTT. Its translation is CASSIKDQPQHF.

This sequence joins TRBV25-1 and TRBJ2-1, with D possibly TRBD2 on 6 matching bases. The germline gives CDR1 MGHDK, CDR2 SYGVNS. This CDR3 has 13 residues. With 7 bases removed from V and 7 bases from J, the gap between germline ends came to 14 bases. In DNA form, the CDR3 reads TGTGCCAGCACCCGCGGAGGGCCGAATGAGCAGTTCTTC. It yields the protein CASTRGGPNEQFF.

CDR3 nucleotide sequence: TGTGCCAGCAGCCCTTTAGGGGGCTACACCTTC. Translating it yields CASSPLGGYTF. The chain carries TRBV2 and TRBJ1-2, with D uncertain. V was cut by 6 bases and J by 8 bases, with 10 bases left in between. Germline CDR1 SNHLY, CDR2 FYNNEI. The CDR3 totals 11 residues.

The chain couples TRBV7-2 to TRBJ1-3; 8 positions agree with TRBD1. Losses at the gene ends were 3 bases for V and 3 bases for J; bases not matched to a gene: 4. This CDR3 spans 15 amino acids. Germline V gene data show CDR1 as SGHTA and CDR2 as FQGNSA. The CDR3 spells CASSFARGHGNTIYF. CDR3 in DNA: TGTGCCAGCAGCTTTGCCAGGGGGCATGGAAACACCATATATTTT.

The V and J genes are TRBV5-1 and TRBJ2-3; 9 bases line up with TRBD1. V dropped 4 bases and J dropped 4; count of bases not matched to a gene: 7. The CDR3 covers 15 residues. Germline lookup yields CDR1 SGHRS and CDR2 YFSETQ. The CDR3 region is CASSRDRESADTQYF. CDR3 bases: TGCGCCAGCAGCCGGGACAGGGAATCTGCAGATACGCAGTATTTT. Variable domain in full (rest from reference TRBV5-1 and TRBJ2-3): KAGVTQTPRYLIKTRGQQVTLSCSPISGHRSVSWYQQTPGQGLQFLFEYFSETQRNKGNFPGRFSGRQFSNSRSEMNVSTLELGDSALYLCASSRDRESADTQYFGPGTRLTVL.

The rearrangement links TRBV25-1 to TRBJ2-1; D gene uncertain. The CDR3 is made up of 13 amino acids. V was pared by 3 bases and J by 3 bases, with 6 bases between. Germline CDR1 is MGHDK and CDR2 is SYGVNS. The chain's CDR3 is CASSDVNYNEQFF. The CDR3 coding sequence is TGTGCCAGCAGTGATGTAAACTACAATGAGCAGTTCTTC. Full variable domain (outside the CDR3, taken from reference TRBV25-1 and TRBJ2-1): EADIYQTPRYLVIGTGKKITLECSQTMGHDKMYWYQQDPGMELHLIHYSYGVNSTEKGDLSSESTVSRIRTEHFPLTLESARPSHTSQYLCASSDVNYNEQFFGPGTRLTVL.

This clone turned up a few times. The chain couples TRBV6-5 to TRBJ1-4, with D possibly TRBD1 on 6 matching bases. Germline CDR1 is MNHEY and CDR2 is SVGAGI. This CDR3 spans 15 amino acids. V was cut by 0 bases and J by 3 bases, with 8 bases left in between. Here the CDR3 DNA reads TGTGCCAGCAGTTACTCGGGACAATCTAATGAAAAACTGTTTTTT. Protein sequence: CASSYSGQSNEKLFF.

This clone has just a few counts. V gene TRBV7-9 combines with J gene TRBJ2-5; 7 bases are shared with TRBD1. The germline V gene has CDR1 SEHNR and CDR2 FQNEAQ (reference sequence). With V trimmed by 5 bases and J by 2 bases, 5 bases remained unmatched. This CDR3 region has 14 residues. CDR3 sequence: CASSRPGQQETQYF. The CDR3, as DNA: TGTGCCAGCAGCCGACCGGGACAGCAAGAGACCCAGTACTTC.

V and J are TRBV18 and TRBJ1-5, with 7 bases fitting TRBD1. This CDR3 contains 16 residues. The V gene's germline CDR1 is KGHSH and CDR2 LQKENI. V lost 3 bases and J lost 0; bases outside the gene matches: 5. The DNA for the CDR3 is TGTGCCAGCTCACCGGAATGGGACAGTAGCAATCAGCCCCAGCATTTT. Translated: CASSPEWDSSNQPQHF.

The chain combines TRBV27 with TRBJ2-7; possible D gene TRBD2, 6 bases. CDR1 is MNHEY, CDR2 SMNVEV, per germline (reference sequence). This CDR3 has 13 residues. Trimming pared 0 bases from V and 3 bases from J, leaving 6 bases between. The CDR3 is CASSLSGGYEQYF. Here the CDR3 DNA reads TGTGCCAGCAGTTTATCGGGGGGCTACGAGCAGTACTTC.

The chain carries TRBV18 and TRBJ1-1; no definite D call. V shed 4 bases and J shed 3 bases, with 15 bases lying between them. Germline V gene sequence: CDR1 KGHSH, CDR2 LQKENI. There are 15 residues in the CDR3. CDR3 bases: TGTGCCAGCTCACGTGTAACCCCTCCGGACACTGAAGCTTTCTTT. Protein sequence: CASSRVTPPDTEAFF.